This entry concerns a single T cell receptor beta chain. What it binds is unknown. Trimming took 1 base from V and 6 from J, leaving 9 bases between them. Per germline, CDR1 SGHTA and CDR2 FQGTGA. CDR3 length: 13 amino acids. This specimen belongs to a study of shared clonotypes between healthy human individuals. Study findings and constraints: Several donors held about 5% of naive CD4 clonotypes in common. Researchers found naive subsets generally carried larger estimated richness than memory subsets.

Repertoires were generated with immunoSEQ multiplex PCR, while TCRdb's copy carries only in-frame clones and drops some. The top ten hold more than 1.5% of the sample, which has around 2,000,000 clones, 85% to 95% seen once. Terminally differentiated effector memory CD45RA+ cells were excluded from the naive CD8 cells, which were CD45RO-negative and positively selected for CCR7. Source material: naive CD8+ T cells from PBMCs. The source is a man aged 18-30 years in good health. Some clones in this sample may be carry-over from other donors' samples. V and J are TRBV7-3 and TRBJ1-1; no clear D. This CDR3 is CASSLIAGPEAFF. The CDR3 DNA reads TGTGCCAGCAGCTTAATAGCTGGTCCTGAAGCTTTCTTT.